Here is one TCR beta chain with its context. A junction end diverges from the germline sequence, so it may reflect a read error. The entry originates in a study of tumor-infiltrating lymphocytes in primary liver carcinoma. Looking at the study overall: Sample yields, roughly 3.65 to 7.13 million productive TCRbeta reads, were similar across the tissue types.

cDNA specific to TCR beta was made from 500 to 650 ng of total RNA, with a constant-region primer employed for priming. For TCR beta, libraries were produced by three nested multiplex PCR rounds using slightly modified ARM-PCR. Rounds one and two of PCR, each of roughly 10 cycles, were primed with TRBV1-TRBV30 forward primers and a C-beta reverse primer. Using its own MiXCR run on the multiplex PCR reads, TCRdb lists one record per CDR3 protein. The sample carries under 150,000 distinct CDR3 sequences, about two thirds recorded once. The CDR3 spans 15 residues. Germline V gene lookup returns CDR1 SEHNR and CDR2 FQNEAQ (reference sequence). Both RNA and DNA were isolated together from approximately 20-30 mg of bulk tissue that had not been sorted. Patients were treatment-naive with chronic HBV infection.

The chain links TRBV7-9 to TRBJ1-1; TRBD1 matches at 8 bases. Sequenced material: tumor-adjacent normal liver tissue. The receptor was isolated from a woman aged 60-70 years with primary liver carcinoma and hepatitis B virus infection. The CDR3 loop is CASSDQTGEHLEAFF. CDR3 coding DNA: TGTGCTAGCAGCGACCAGACAGGGGAGCACCTCGAAGCTTTCTTT.